A selection of T cell receptor beta chains follows, all from one sample in a study of cytomegalovirus exposure and HLA in healthy donors. The assay was immunoSEQ multiplex PCR, and TCRdb's table has in-frame clones only and misses some. This sample has more than 200,000 clones; roughly 80% occur once, and the top ten carry roughly 0.22%. Sequencing was performed on PBMCs. These receptors originate from a girl aged 2-9 years in good health and CMV-seronegative. Each CDR3 is given with its conserved first and last residue. A D gene is named only where the DNA matches it firmly. Clone size appears in some rows only: once, few, many, or a class for an expanded clone.

V	J	D	size	DNA	CDR3
TRBV19	TRBJ1-1	NA	NA	TGTGCCAGCCTCGGACTGAGGAACACTGAAGCTTTCTTT	CASLGLRNTEAFF
TRBV5-1	TRBJ1-2	NA	few	TGCGCCAGCGCCGGGAACAGGGTGGAAGGCTACACCTTC	CASAGNRVEGYTF
TRBV10-2	TRBJ2-1	TRBD2	NA	TGCGCCAGCAGTCCCTATGGCGGGGGAAATGAGCAGTTCTTC	CASSPYGGGNEQFF
TRBV4-1	TRBJ2-3	NA	NA	TGCGCCAGCAGCCAAGAGAACCAGCGAGATACGCAGTATTTT	CASSQENQRDTQYF
TRBV5-4	TRBJ1-1	TRBD1	NA	TGTGCCAGCAGCTTGGGGACAGGGGGCCACACTGAAGCTTTCTTT	CASSLGTGGHTEAFF
TRBV27	TRBJ2-7	NA	NA	TGTGCCAGCAGAACACAGGGCTACGAGCAGTACTTC	CASRTQGYEQYF
TRBV5-1	TRBJ2-5	NA	NA	TGCGCCACCAGAAAGACAGGTGAAGGGGACGAAGAGACCCAGTACTTC	CATRKTGEGDEETQYF
TRBV27	TRBJ2-7	TRBD2	few	TGTGCCAGCAGTTTGACTAGCGGCTACGAGCAGTACTTC	CASSLTSGYEQYF
TRBV11-2	TRBJ2-1	TRBD1	once	TGTGCCAGCAGCAGCAACAGGGGTCTCTACAATGAGCAGTTCTTC	CASSSNRGLYNEQFF
TRBV7-9	TRBJ2-3	TRBD2	NA	TGTGCCAGCAGCTTCCCGACTAGCGGGGGAGCGGGGGGAGATACGCAGTATTTT	CASSFPTSGGAGGDTQYF
TRBV10-3	TRBJ1-5	NA	NA	TGTGCCATCAGTGAGTCGAGAGGCTTAGGCGGAGGTCAGCCCCAGCATTTT	CAISESRGLGGGQPQHF
TRBV5-1	TRBJ2-3	TRBD2	NA	TGCGCCAGCAGGGGGATGGTAGCGGGGCCTCGCACAGATACGCAGTATTTT	CASRGMVAGPRTDTQYF
TRBV6-6	TRBJ1-1	NA	NA	TGTGCCAGCAGTTGGGTAAGGGCGGGGGGTAACACTGAAGCTTTCTTT	CASSWVRAGGNTEAFF
TRBV6-5	TRBJ2-7	TRBD1	once	TGTGCCAGCAGTCGTTCATCTACGACAGGGTACGAGCAGTACTTC	CASSRSSTTGYEQYF
TRBV21-1	TRBJ1-3	NA	NA	TGTGCCAGCAGCGGGCGGTGGGGCGGTCCCGGCTCTGGAAACACCATATATTTT	CASSGRWGGPGSGNTIYF
TRBV18	TRBJ1-2	NA	NA	TGTGCCAGCTCCGAGGGCATTAATGGCTACACCTTC	CASSEGINGYTF
TRBV6-1	TRBJ1-1	TRBD1	NA	TGTGCCAGCAGAACCTCGACAGGGCTACCCGAAGCTTTCTTT	CASRTSTGLPEAFF
TRBV5-1	TRBJ1-4	NA	NA	TGCGCCAGCAGTCAAGCAGCGACAACTAATGAAAAACTGTTTTTT	CASSQAATTNEKLFF
TRBV2	TRBJ1-6	TRBD1	NA	TGTGCCAGCAGGGCAGGACAGGGAGATTCACCCCTCCACTTT	CASRAGQGDSPLHF
TRBV4-1	TRBJ1-1	NA	few	TGCGCCAGCAGCCTCTCCCCTCGGGACACTGAAGCTTTCTTT	CASSLSPRDTEAFF
TRBV7-2	TRBJ2-1	TRBD2	few	TGTGCCAGCAGCTTAGCGCTTGCGGGGGTAGAGCAGTTCTTC	CASSLALAGVEQFF
TRBV4-1	TRBJ1-1	NA	NA	TGCGCCAGCAGCCAAGTTTACAGGGAGAACACTGAAGCTTTCTTT	CASSQVYRENTEAFF
TRBV6-5	TRBJ2-7	TRBD2	NA	TGTGCCAGCAGTTACTCGGCGGGAGCGTCCTACGAGCAGTACTTC	CASSYSAGASYEQYF
TRBV18	TRBJ2-3	NA	NA	TGTGCCAGCTCACCAGGGGGGGCCGGCACAGATACGCAGTATTTT	CASSPGGAGTDTQYF
TRBV9	TRBJ1-3	NA	NA	TGTGCCAGCAACCGACAGTCTGGAAACACCATATATTTT	CASNRQSGNTIYF
TRBV29-1	TRBJ1-1	NA	NA	TGCAGCGTCCTGGCACAGGGAACTGAAGCTTTCTTT	CSVLAQGTEAFF
TRBV10-3	TRBJ2-1	TRBD2	NA	TGTGCCATCAGTGTTGAGGCGGGAGGGCTAGATGAGCAGTTCTTC	CAISVEAGGLDEQFF
TRBV6-1	TRBJ2-7	TRBD1	NA	TGTGCCAGCAAAATGAACAGGGGCAGTTTATACGAGCAGTACTTC	CASKMNRGSLYEQYF
TRBV20-1	TRBJ2-3	NA	NA	TGCAGTGCTAGGGGGGGAGATACGCAGTATTTT	CSARGGDTQYF
TRBV29-1	TRBJ2-1	NA	NA	TGCAGCGTTCGGGTAGTTACCCAATACAATGAGCAGTTCTTC	CSVRVVTQYNEQFF
TRBV12-1	TRBJ1-3	NA	NA	TGTGCCGGGCGGGAGAGTTTCTGGAAACACGCCATATATTTT	CAGRESFWKHAIYF
TRBV12-5	TRBJ2-7	NA	NA	TGTGCTAGTGGCATGACTAGCGAGCAGTACTTC	CASGMTSEQYF
TRBV7-9	TRBJ2-6	NA	NA	TGTGCCAGCAGCCCCCGGACAGACCTCTCGTATCGGGGGGCCAACGTCCTGACTTTC	CASSPRTDLSYRGANVLTF
TRBV25-1	TRBJ2-5	TRBD2	NA	TGTGCCAGCAGTGAATATCGGGGAGGGCAAGAGACCCAGTACTTC	CASSEYRGGQETQYF
TRBV18	TRBJ1-1	NA	NA	TGTGCCAGCTCACCAGCGGGAAGGACTGAAGCTTTCTTT	CASSPAGRTEAFF
TRBV7-9	TRBJ2-5	TRBD1	NA	TGTGCCAGCAGCTCTGGACAGGCCTACGAGGTGGCCGAGACCCAGTACTTC	CASSSGQAYEVAETQYF
TRBV10-2	TRBJ1-1	NA	few	TGCGCCAGCAGTGGCGGCATCCTACGGGAGGCTTTCTTT	CASSGGILREAFF
TRBV7-9	TRBJ1-2	NA	NA	TGTGCCAGCAGTGCCGGGTCCTCCTATGGCTACACCTTC	CASSAGSSYGYTF
TRBV6-1	TRBJ1-1	NA	few	TGTGCCAGCAGTGAATTTGGCAGTAACACTGAAGCTTTCTTT	CASSEFGSNTEAFF
TRBV5-5	TRBJ1-6	NA	once	TGTGCCAGCAGCTTGAAAAATCCAGGAGGGAGCTCCTATAATTCACCCCTCCACTTT	CASSLKNPGGSSYNSPLHF